This TCR beta chain was retrieved from a study of CD8 T cells in Susac syndrome. This clonotype was picked up a small number of times. Random hexamers were used to reverse transcribe an amount of about 0.45 to 1 ug RNA. The TCR beta CDR3 was amplified by immunoSEQ multiplex PCR across 54 Vbeta, 13 Jbeta. TCRdb re-called the immunoSEQ multiplex PCR reads through MiXCR, storing one row per CDR3 protein. The sample shows some 120,000 distinct CDR3 sequences, about 95% of them seen only once. The control participants were healthy donors, and these controls were matched with respect to both age and sex. Between the trimmed V and J ends, which lost 6 bases and 4 bases, there was a span of 11 bases. Germline CDR1 is MNHNS and CDR2 is SASEGT. This CDR3 contains 13 residues.

This sequence originates from a human donor in good health. Sequences were obtained from CD4+ T cells from PBMCs. The rearrangement joins TRBV6-1 to TRBJ2-3, with D hard to call. CDR3 bases: TGTGCCAGCAGGGCCGACATTCCAGATACGCAGTATTTT. Amino acids: CASRADIPDTQYF.